This TCR beta chain was identified in a study of PD-L1 blockade in urothelial cancer. At the level of the study: Blood gave a median approximately 140,000 T cells.

Each patient gave between 1 and 8 samples of peripheral blood mononuclear cells, which were collected pretreatment and during treatment. From germline, CDR1 is ENHRY and CDR2 SYGVKD. Trimming at V came to 0 bases and at J to 6 bases, leaving 5 bases not matched to a gene. The CDR3 length is 15 residues. TCRdb's table, derived via immunoSEQ multiplex PCR, lists solely in-frame clones and lacks some. The data show tens of thousands of clones, with 84% seen just once and roughly 4.5% held by the top ten. The chain employs TRBV10-3 and TRBJ1-2; 9 nucleotides agree with TRBD1. Here the sequenced sample was PBMCs, taken around atezolizumab (anti-PD-L1) treatment. The origin of this receptor is a man between 70 and 80 years old with urothelial cancer. The CDR3, as DNA: TGTGCCATCAGTGAGTCGAATACAGGGGGCCATGGCTACACCTTC. This translates into CAISESNTGGHGYTF.